The T cell receptor beta chain described here comes from a study of cytomegalovirus exposure and HLA in healthy donors. General observations from the study: A later analysis linked some 18,000 TCR beta sequences to HLA alleles at 0.05 false discovery rate.

Details on this clone: Its target is unknown.

Each donor was healthy, and each was a bone marrow donor. CDR3 length: 12 amino acids. Germline V gene lookup returns CDR1 GTSNPN and CDR2 SVGIG (reference sequence). The trim removed 3 bases at V and 7 bases at J, leaving 5 bases unmatched. The study ran its PCR with 60 Vbeta and 13 Jbeta primers. The method was immunoSEQ multiplex PCR; TCRdb's version includes in-frame clones alone and lacks a portion of them. The sample contains about 230,000 clones, about three quarters of which appear only once. The sample consisted of PBMCs. The receptor's source is a boy aged 5-17 years in good health and CMV-seronegative. The genes are TRBV30 and TRBJ1-1; 7 bases are a match to TRBD1. CDR3 loop: CAWSAWTGEAFF. CDR3 nucleotides: TGTGCCTGGAGCGCCTGGACAGGTGAAGCTTTCTTT.